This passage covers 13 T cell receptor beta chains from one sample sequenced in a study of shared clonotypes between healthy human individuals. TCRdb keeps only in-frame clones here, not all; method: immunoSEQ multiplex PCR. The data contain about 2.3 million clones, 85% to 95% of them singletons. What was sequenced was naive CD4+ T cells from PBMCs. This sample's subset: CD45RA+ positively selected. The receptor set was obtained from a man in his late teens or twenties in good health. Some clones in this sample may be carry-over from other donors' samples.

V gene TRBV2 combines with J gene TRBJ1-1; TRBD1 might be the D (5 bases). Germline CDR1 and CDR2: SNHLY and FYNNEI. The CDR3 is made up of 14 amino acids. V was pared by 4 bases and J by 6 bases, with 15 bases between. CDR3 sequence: CASSGEGRQSEAFF. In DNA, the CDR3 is TGTGCCAGCAGTGGAGAGGGAAGACAGTCTGAAGCTTTCTTT.

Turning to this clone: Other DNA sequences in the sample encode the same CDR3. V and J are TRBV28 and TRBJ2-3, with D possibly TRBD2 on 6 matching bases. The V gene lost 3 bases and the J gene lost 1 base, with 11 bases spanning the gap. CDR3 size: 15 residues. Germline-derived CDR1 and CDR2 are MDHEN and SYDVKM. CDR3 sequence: CASSLGGAGTDTQYF. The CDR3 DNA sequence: TGTGCCAGCAGTTTGGGGGGAGCGGGCACAGATACGCAGTATTTT.

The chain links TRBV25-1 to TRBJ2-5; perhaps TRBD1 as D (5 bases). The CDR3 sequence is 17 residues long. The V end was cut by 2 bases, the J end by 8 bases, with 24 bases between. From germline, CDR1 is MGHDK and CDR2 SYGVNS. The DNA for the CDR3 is TGTGCCAGCAGTGAAGGCCAGGGTGAGACCAACCCTAAAACCCAGTACTTC. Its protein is CASSEGQGETNPKTQYF.

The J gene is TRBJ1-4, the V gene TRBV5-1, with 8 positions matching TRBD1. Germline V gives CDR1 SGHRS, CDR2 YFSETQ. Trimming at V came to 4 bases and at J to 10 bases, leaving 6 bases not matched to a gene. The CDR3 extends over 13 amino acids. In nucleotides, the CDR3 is TGCGCCAGCAGCGAAGGGACAGGCCGAAAACTGTTTTTT. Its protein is CASSEGTGRKLFF.

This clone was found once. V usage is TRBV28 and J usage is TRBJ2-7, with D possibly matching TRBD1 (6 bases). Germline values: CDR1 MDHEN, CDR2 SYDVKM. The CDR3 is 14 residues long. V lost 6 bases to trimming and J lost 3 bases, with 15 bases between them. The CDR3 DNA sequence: TGTGCCAGCAGCCCAGGGGCCCAATTCTACGAGCAGTACTTC. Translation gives CASSPGAQFYEQYF. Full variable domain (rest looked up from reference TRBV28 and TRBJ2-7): DVKVTQSSRYLVKRTGEKVFLECVQDMDHENMFWYRQDPGLGLRLIYFSYDVKMKEKGDIPEGYSVSREKKERFSLILESASTNQTSMYLCASSPGAQFYEQYFGPGTRLTVT.

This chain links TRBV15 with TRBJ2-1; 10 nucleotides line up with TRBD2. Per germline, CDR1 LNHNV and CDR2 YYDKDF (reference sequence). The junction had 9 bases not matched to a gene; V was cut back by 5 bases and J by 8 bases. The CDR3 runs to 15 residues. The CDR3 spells CATSLRLAGFDEQFF. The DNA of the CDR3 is TGTGCCACCAGCCTACGACTAGCGGGTTTCGATGAGCAGTTCTTC.

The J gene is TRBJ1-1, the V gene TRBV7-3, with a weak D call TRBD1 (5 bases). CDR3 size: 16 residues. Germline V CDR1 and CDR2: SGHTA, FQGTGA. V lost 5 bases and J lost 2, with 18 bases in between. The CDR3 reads CASSPSRQMLNTEAFF. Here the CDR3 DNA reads TGTGCCAGCAGCCCCTCAAGACAGATGCTCAACACTGAAGCTTTCTTT.

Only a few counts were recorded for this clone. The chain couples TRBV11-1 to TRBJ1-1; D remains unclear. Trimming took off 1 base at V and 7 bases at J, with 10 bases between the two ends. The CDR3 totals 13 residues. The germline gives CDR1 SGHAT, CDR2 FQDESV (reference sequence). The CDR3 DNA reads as TGTGCCAGCAGCTTAGGGCCGCGTGGTGAAGCTTTCTTT. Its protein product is CASSLGPRGEAFF. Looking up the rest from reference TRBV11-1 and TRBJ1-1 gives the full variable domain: EAEVAQSPRYKITEKSQAVAFWCDPISGHATLYWYRQILGQGPELLVQFQDESVVDDSQLPKDRFSAERLKGVDSTLKIQPAELGDSAMYLCASSLGPRGEAFFGQGTRLTVV.

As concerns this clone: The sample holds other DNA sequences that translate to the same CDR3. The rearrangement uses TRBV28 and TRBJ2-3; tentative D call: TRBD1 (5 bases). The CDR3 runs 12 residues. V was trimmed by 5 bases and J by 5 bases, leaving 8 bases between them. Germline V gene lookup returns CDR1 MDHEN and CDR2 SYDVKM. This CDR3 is CASSLGEDTQYF. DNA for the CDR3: TGTGCCAGCAGTCTAGGGGAAGATACGCAGTATTTT.

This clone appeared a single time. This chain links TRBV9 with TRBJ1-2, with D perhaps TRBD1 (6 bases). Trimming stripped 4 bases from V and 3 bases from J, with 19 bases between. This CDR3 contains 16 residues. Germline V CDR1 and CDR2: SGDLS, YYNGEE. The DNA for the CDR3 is TGTGCCAGCAGCACAAACGCCGTGGGGGGGCACTATGGCTACACCTTC. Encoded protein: CASSTNAVGGHYGYTF.

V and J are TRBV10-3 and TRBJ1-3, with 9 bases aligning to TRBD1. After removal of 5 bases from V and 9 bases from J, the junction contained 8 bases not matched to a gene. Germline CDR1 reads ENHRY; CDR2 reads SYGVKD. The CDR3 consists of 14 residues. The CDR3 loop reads CAISSTGGDGTIYF. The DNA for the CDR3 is TGTGCCATCAGTTCGACAGGGGGTGACGGCACCATATATTTT.

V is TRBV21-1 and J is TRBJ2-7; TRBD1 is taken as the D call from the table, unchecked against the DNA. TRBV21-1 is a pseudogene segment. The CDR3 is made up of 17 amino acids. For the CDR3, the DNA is TGTGCCAGCTACCTGAGGGGGCAGGGGGTGAGGGCCTACGAGCAGTACTTC. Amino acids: CASYLRGQGVRAYEQYF.

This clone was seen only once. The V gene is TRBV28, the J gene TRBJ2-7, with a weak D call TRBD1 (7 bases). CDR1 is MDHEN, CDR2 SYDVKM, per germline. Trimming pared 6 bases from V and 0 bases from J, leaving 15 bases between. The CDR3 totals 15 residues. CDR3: CASRPGDRDSYEQYF. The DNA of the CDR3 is TGTGCCAGCAGGCCGGGAGACAGGGACTCCTACGAGCAGTACTTC.